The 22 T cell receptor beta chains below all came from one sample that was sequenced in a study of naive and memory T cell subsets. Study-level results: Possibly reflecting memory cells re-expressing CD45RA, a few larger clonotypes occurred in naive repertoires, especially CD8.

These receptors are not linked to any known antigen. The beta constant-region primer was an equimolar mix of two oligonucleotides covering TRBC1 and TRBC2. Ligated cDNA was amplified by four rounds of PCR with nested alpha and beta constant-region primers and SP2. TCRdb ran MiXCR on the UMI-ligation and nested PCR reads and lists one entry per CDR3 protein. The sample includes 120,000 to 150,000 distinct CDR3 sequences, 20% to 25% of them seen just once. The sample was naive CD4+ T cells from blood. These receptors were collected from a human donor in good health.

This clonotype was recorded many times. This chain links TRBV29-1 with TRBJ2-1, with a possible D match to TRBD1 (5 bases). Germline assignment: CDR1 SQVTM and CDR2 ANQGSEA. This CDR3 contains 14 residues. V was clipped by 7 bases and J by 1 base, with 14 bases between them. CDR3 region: CSALQGYSYNEQFF. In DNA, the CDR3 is TGCAGCGCCCTTCAGGGATATTCCTACAATGAGCAGTTCTTC.

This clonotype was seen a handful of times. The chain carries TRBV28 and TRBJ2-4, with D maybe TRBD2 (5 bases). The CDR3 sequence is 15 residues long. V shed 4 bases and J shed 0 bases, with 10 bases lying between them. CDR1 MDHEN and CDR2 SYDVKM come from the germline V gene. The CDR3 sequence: CASSSLGVAKNIQYF. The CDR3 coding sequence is TGTGCCAGCAGTTCCCTGGGAGTAGCCAAAAACATTCAGTACTTC.

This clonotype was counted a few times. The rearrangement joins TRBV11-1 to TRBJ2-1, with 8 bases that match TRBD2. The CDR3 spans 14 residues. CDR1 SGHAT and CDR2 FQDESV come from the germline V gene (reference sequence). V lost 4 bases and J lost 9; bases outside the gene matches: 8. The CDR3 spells CASSSLAGSGEQFF. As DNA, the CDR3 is TGTGCCAGCAGCTCTCTAGCGGGTTCGGGTGAGCAGTTCTTC.

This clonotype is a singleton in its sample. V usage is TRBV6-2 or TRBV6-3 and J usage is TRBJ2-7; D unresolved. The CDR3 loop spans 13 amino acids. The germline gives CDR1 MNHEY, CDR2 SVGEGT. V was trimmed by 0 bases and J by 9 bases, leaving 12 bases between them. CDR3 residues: CASSYSYRLGQYF. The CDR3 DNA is TGTGCCAGCAGTTACTCGTACCGGCTCGGGCAGTACTTC.

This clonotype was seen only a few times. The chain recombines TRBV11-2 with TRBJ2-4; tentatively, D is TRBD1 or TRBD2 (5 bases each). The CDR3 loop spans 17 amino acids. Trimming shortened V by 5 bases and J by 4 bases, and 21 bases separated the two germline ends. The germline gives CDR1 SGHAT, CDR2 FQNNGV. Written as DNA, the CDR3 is TGTGCCAGCAGCCCAATAACGGGGCAGCGAAGAAAAAACATTCAGTACTTC. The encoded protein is CASSPITGQRRKNIQYF.

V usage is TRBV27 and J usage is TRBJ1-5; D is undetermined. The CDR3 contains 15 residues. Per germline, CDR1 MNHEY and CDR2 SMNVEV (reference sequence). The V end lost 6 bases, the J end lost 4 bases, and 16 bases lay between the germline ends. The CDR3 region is CASSRPQRVNQPQHF. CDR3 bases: TGTGCCAGCAGCCGACCCCAACGTGTTAATCAGCCCCAGCATTTT.

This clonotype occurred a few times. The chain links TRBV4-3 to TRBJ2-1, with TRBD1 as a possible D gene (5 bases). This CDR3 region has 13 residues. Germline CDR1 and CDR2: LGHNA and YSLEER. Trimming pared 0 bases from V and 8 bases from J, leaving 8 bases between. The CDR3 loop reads CASSQEQGDEQFF. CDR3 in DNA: TGCGCCAGCAGCCAAGAGCAGGGCGATGAGCAGTTCTTC.

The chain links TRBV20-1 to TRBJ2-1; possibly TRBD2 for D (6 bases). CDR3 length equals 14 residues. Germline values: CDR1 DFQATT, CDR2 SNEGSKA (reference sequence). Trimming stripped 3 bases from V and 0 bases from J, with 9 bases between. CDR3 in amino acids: CSASSGSSYNEQFF. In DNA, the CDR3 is TGCAGTGCTAGTAGCGGAAGCTCCTACAATGAGCAGTTCTTC.

The CDR3 DNA reads TGTGCCAGCAACCCCAGAGCTTCGGGCTCTGGAAACACCATATATTTT. Translated, it gives CASNPRASGSGNTIYF. V is TRBV6-1 and J is TRBJ1-3; D gene uncertain. CDR1 MNHNS and CDR2 SASEGT come from the germline V gene. V lost 7 bases and J lost 0, with 16 bases in between. The CDR3 runs 16 residues.

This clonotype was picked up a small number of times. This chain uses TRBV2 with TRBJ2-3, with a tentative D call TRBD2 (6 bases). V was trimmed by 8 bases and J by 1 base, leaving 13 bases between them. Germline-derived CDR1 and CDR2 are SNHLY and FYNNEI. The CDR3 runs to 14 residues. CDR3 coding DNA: TGTGCCAGCCGCCGGACTACCCGCACAGATACGCAGTATTTT. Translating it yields CASRRTTRTDTQYF.

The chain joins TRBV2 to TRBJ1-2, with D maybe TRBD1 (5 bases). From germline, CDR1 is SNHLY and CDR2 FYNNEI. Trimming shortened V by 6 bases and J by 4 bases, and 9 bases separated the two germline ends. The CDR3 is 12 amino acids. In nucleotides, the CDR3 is TGTGCCAGCAGAGGGGACCTCTATGGCTACACCTTC. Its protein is CASRGDLYGYTF.

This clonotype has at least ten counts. The CDR3 loop is CASSPAGGTDTQYF. The CDR3 nucleotides are TGTGCCAGCAGCCCAGCGGGCGGCACAGATACGCAGTATTTT. The V call is TRBV3-1, the J call TRBJ2-3; D perhaps matches TRBD2 (6 bases). There are 14 residues in the CDR3. The germline V gene encodes CDR1 LGHDT and CDR2 YNNKEL (reference sequence). V lost 4 bases and J 1 base, leaving 9 bases between the germline ends.

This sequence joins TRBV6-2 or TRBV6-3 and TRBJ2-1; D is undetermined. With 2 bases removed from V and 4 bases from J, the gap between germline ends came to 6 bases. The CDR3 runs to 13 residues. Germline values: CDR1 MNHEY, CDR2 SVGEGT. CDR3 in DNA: TGTGCCAGCAGTTACGACTTATACAATGAGCAGTTCTTC. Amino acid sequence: CASSYDLYNEQFF.

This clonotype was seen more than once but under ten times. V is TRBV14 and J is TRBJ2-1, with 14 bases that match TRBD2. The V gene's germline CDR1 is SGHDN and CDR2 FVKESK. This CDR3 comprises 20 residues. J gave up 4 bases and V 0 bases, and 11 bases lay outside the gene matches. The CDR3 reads CASSQDFAGTSGRNYNEQFF. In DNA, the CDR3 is TGTGCCAGCAGCCAAGATTTCGCCGGGACTAGCGGGAGAAATTACAATGAGCAGTTCTTC.

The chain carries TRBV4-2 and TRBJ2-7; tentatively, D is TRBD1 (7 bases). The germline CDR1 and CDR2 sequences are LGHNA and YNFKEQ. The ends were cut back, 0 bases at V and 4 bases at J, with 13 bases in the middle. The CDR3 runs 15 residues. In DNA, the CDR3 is TGTGCCAGCAGCCAAGAGGGGGGACAGTATTACGAGCAGTACTTC. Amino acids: CASSQEGGQYYEQYF.

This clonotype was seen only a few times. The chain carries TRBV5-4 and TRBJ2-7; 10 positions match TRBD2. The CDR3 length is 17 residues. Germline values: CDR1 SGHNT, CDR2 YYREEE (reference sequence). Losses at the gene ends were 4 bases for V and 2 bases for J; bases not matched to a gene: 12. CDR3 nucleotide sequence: TGTGCCAGCAGCCCGCGACCCGGGAGCGGGAGGGCCTACGAGCAGTACTTC. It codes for CASSPRPGSGRAYEQYF.

The CDR3 reads CASSLGQSNQPQHF. DNA of the CDR3: TGCGCCAGCAGCCTAGGACAGAGCAATCAGCCCCAGCATTTT. The rearrangement joins TRBV5-1 to TRBJ1-5; tentatively, D is TRBD1 (6 bases). The germline CDR1 and CDR2 sequences are SGHRS and YFSETQ. Trimming removed 4 bases from V and 1 base from J, with 9 bases in between. This CDR3 contains 14 residues.

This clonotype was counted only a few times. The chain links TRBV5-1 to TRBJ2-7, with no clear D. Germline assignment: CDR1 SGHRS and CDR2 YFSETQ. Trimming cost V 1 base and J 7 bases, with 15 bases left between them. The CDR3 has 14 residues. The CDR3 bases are TGCGCCAGCAGCTTGACGGCCGCCATCGCAGAGCAGTACTTC. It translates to CASSLTAAIAEQYF.

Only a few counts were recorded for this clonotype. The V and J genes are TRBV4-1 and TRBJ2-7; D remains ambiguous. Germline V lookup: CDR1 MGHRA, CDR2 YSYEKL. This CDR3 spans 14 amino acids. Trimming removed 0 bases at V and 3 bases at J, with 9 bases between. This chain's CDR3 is CASSQEVPDYEQYF. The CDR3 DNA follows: TGCGCCAGCAGCCAAGAGGTCCCTGACTACGAGCAGTACTTC.

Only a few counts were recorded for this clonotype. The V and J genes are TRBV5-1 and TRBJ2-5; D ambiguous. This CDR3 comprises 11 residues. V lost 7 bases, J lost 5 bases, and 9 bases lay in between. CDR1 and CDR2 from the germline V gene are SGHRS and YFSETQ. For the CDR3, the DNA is TGCGCCAGCGGATCACGTGAGACCCAGTACTTC. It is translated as CASGSRETQYF. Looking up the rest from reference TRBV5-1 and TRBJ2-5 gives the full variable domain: KAGVTQTPRYLIKTRGQQVTLSCSPISGHRSVSWYQQTPGQGLQFLFEYFSETQRNKGNFPGRFSGRQFSNSRSEMNVSTLELGDSALYLCASGSRETQYFGPGTRLLVL.

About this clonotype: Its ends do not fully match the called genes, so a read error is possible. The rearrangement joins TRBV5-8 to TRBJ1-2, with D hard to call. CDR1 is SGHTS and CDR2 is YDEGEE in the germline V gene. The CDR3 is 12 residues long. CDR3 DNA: TGTGCCAGCAGCTTGTTGAATCGGGTTATCGCCTTC. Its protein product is CASSLLNRVIAF.

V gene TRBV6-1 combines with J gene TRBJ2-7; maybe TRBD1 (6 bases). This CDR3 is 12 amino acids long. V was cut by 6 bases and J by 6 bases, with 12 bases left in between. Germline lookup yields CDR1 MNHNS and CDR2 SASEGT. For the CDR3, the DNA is TGTGCCAGCAGAACTACAGGGAGCGAGCAGTACTTC. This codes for CASRTTGSEQYF.